This T cell receptor beta chain was obtained from a study of regulatory T cells in long-lasting Graves disease. General observations from the study: Fewer public clonotypes were shared by new patients (under 1,000) than by persistent patients (around 2,900). Preferential use of TRBV28, TRBJ1-2 and TRBJ2-5 was seen in persistent disease.

The authors built TCR beta libraries using iRepertoire HTBI primers and Arm-PCR of CDR3 regions. MiXCR, run by TCRdb on the multiplex PCR reads, gives a single entry per CDR3 protein. In the table there are 500,000 or so distinct CDR3 sequences, less than 15% of which are singletons. Time point noted: newly diagnosed GD, antithyroid drugs for less than 3 months. PBMC-extracted RNA yielded the TCR library. CDR3 length: 16 amino acids. Germline assignment: CDR1 SGHAT and CDR2 FQNNGV. Trimming pared 2 bases from V and 5 bases from J, leaving 19 bases between. Concerning this clonotype: The target antigen is unknown. It may be a read error: a sequence one base away is much more abundant.

The sample also formed part of further work on T cells in Graves' hyperthyroidism and ophthalmopathy. As that report states: Patients aged 18 to 65 had newly diagnosed hyperthyroidism that had lasted under 2 months. First-round RT-PCR targeting the TCR CDR3 was performed with the HTBI primer set.

The chain links TRBV11-2 to TRBJ2-7; D remains ambiguous. Material: peripheral blood mononuclear cells (PBMCs), obtained at new diagnosis, from a patient treated with antithyroid drugs. The receptor was isolated from a woman aged 45 to 65 with Graves disease. The CDR3 region has the DNA TGTGCCAGCAGCTTATTTTCGGCGGACGAACCCCACGAGCAGTACTTC. It yields the protein CASSLFSADEPHEQYF.